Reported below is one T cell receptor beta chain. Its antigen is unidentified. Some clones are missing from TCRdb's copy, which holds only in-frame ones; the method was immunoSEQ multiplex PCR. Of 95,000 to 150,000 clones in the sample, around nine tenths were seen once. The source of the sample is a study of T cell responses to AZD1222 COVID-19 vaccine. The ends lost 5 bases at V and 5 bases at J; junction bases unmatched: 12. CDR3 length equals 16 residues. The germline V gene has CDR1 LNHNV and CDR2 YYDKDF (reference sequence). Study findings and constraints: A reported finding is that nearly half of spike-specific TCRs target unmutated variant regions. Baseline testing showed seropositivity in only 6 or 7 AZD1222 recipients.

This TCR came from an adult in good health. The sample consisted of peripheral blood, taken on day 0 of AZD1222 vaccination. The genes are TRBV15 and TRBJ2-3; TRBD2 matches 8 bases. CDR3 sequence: CATSFGLAGGVDTQYF. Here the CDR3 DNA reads TGTGCCACCAGCTTCGGGTTGGCGGGAGGAGTAGATACGCAGTATTTT.